This T cell receptor beta chain was found in a study of response to subunit inactivated influenza vaccine. This clonotype was detected ten times or more. TCRdb analysed the RT-PCR reads with MiXCR anew, one entry per CDR3 protein. The table has more than 550,000 distinct CDR3 sequences, approximately 10% seen once; the top ten hold approximately 9.9%. Germline values: CDR1 DFQATT, CDR2 SNEGSKA (reference sequence). V lost 6 bases to trimming and J lost 1 base, with 15 bases between them. The CDR3 runs to 14 residues. These data were also reused for a study on T cells expressing NK-cell markers. That report adds: The authors made TCR beta cDNA libraries by 5'RACE template switching. This switching added a universal primer site and UMIs. One of the eight sequenced donors was seronegative, whereas the other seven were HCMV-seropositive. Where four donors were concerned, these clonotypes also led the CD3+CD56-NKG2C+ fraction.

The chain joins TRBV20-1 to TRBJ2-5; D is possibly TRBD2 (5 bases). The input for sequencing was PBMCs from blood, taken on the day of vaccination. This TCR was recovered from a man over 45 who received an inactivated influenza vaccine. The CDR3 loop reads CSAHRLEAQETQYF. In DNA, the CDR3 is TGCAGTGCCCATCGATTGGAGGCCCAAGAGACCCAGTACTTC.